This TCR beta chain originates from a study of blood T cell repertoires in COVID-19. Study background: The cDNA or gDNA used as material had been derived from T cells, B-cell-depleted T cells, or PBMCs.

The germline V gene has CDR1 SGHAT and CDR2 FQNNGV. Trimming left V 2 bases short and J 4 bases short, with 9 bases between. The CDR3 loop spans 13 amino acids. In the original workflow: Reference gene primers were amplified, and this amplification served to estimate nucleated cell counts. Assay used: immunoSEQ multiplex PCR; TCRdb lists only in-frame clones, some missing. That table gives V, J and clone size, and the DNA gave D and trimming. The data hold approximately 55,000 clones, with about nine tenths observed a single time. The sequenced material came from peripheral blood. The genes are TRBV11-2 and TRBJ2-7; a weak D match, TRBD1 (5 bases). The sequence was collected from a man aged 35 to 55 with acute or convalescent COVID-19. The CDR3 DNA reads TGTGCCAGCAGCTTACCAGGGCTTTACGAGCAGTACTTC. This encodes CASSLPGLYEQYF.